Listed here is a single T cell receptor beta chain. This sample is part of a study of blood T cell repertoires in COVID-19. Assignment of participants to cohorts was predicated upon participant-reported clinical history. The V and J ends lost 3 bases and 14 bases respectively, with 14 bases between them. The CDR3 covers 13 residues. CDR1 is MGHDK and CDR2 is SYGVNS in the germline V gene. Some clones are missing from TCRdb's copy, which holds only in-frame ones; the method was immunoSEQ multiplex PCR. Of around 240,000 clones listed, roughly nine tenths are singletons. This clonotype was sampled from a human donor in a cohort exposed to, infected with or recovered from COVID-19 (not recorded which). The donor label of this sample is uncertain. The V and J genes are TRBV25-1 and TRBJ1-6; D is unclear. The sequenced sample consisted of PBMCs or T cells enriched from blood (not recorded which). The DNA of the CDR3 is TGTGCCAGCAGTGACCCCCTGGGAGGATCCCTCCACTTT. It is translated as CASSDPLGGSLHF.